The entry below gives a single T cell receptor (beta chain) sequence along with its context. The data originate from a study of blood T cell repertoires in COVID-19. Using immunoSEQ multiplex PCR, the repertoire was profiled, and TCRdb retains in-frame clones only, with some absent. The sample contains 68,000 or so clones, 88% of which appear only once. CDR1 is MNHEY, CDR2 SVGAGI, per germline. With 4 bases removed from V and 4 bases from J, the gap between germline ends came to 16 bases. The CDR3 runs 15 residues. The chain has TRBV6-5 and TRBJ2-5; D is possibly TRBD2 (6 bases). This clonotype was sampled from a human donor in a cohort sampled during active COVID-19. The sequenced material came from peripheral blood. This chain's CDR3 is CASSSTGLSIETQYF. The CDR3 region has the DNA TGTGCCAGCAGTTCGACGGGACTTTCCATAGAGACCCAGTACTTC.